Below, 17 T cell receptor beta chains from the same sample are listed, as sequenced in a study of beta chain features in type 1 diabetes. All of the isolated RNA was reverse transcribed, so expressed TCRB transcripts were sequenced. Sequencing used immunoSEQ multiplex PCR; TCRdb keeps in-frame clones, though not all of them. The sample records 250,000 to 300,000 clones, more than 13% being singletons. Study-wide results and limits: All four CD4+ subsets from Type 1 diabetes patients carried moderately but significantly shorter TCRB CDR3s.

Antigen specificity for these receptors is unknown. Material: naive CD4+ T cells from blood. The receptors originated from a man aged 25 to 40 with type 1 diabetes.

This clone was seen a handful of times. The rearrangement links TRBV28 to TRBJ2-3; 9 bases line up with TRBD2. CDR1 and CDR2 (germline): MDHEN, SYDVKM. Trimming at V came to 11 bases and at J to 4 bases, leaving 13 bases not matched to a gene. The CDR3 covers 15 residues. The CDR3 protein is CAGHMGGRAADTQYF. In DNA, the CDR3 is TGTGCCGGCCATATGGGCGGGAGGGCCGCAGATACGCAGTATTTT.

This clone was detected only a few times. The chain links TRBV27 to TRBJ1-5; D remains unclear. Germline assignment: CDR1 MNHEY and CDR2 SMNVEV (reference sequence). V lost 3 bases and J 2 bases, leaving 5 bases between the germline ends. This CDR3 is 13 amino acids long. Written as DNA, the CDR3 is TGTGCCAGCAGTTTTTCCGGCAATCAGCCCCAGCATTTT. The encoded protein is CASSFSGNQPQHF.

This clone has a handful of counts. V gene TRBV29-1 combines with J gene TRBJ2-1, with 8 bases matching TRBD2. The CDR3 contains 15 residues. Germline V gene lookup returns CDR1 SQVTM and CDR2 ANQGSEA. After removal of 2 bases from V and 10 bases from J, the junction contained 13 bases not matched to a gene. The CDR3 loop is CSVERLAGAEDEQFF. CDR3 nucleotide sequence: TGCAGCGTTGAAAGGCTAGCGGGCGCCGAGGACGAGCAGTTCTTC.

The rearrangement joins TRBV30 to TRBJ2-2, with 7 bases fitting TRBD2. This CDR3 is built from 16 residues. Looked up from germline, CDR1 is GTSNPN and CDR2 is SVGIG (reference sequence). With V trimmed by 0 bases and J by 3 bases, 7 bases remained unmatched. The CDR3 region is CAWSVEGGPYTGELFF. CDR3 DNA sequence: TGTGCCTGGAGTGTAGAGGGAGGGCCTTACACCGGGGAGCTGTTTTTT.

This clone was detected once. The chain is built from TRBV2 and TRBJ1-4; D remains ambiguous. V lost 6 bases, J lost 0 bases, and 14 bases lay in between. Germline CDR1 and CDR2: SNHLY and FYNNEI. The CDR3 covers 16 residues. The CDR3 DNA is TGTGCCAGCAGCCCCGGTGGGAGAGCAACTAATGAAAAACTGTTTTTT. Its protein product is CASSPGGRATNEKLFF.

The genes are TRBV28 and TRBJ2-4; the D gene is possibly TRBD1 (5 bases). Trimming removed 6 bases from V and 8 bases from J, with 14 bases in between. Germline V gives CDR1 MDHEN, CDR2 SYDVKM. The CDR3 is 13 amino acids. The CDR3 loop is CASSPPGQDIQYF. The CDR3, as DNA: TGTGCCAGCAGCCCTCCAGGGCAAGACATTCAGTACTTC. Full variable domain (rest looked up from reference TRBV28 and TRBJ2-4): DVKVTQSSRYLVKRTGEKVFLECVQDMDHENMFWYRQDPGLGLRLIYFSYDVKMKEKGDIPEGYSVSREKKERFSLILESASTNQTSMYLCASSPPGQDIQYFGAGTRLSVL.

V is TRBV9 and J is TRBJ2-3; TRBD2 might be the D (6 bases). The V gene lost 4 bases and the J gene lost 2 bases, with 14 bases spanning the gap. Per the germline V gene, CDR1 is SGDLS and CDR2 is YYNGEE. The CDR3 loop spans 15 amino acids. This chain's CDR3 is CASSFSGKNTDTQYF. The CDR3 DNA reads TGTGCCAGCAGCTTTAGCGGAAAAAACACAGATACGCAGTATTTT.

The V gene is TRBV6-6, the J gene TRBJ2-7; the D is unclear. There are 15 residues in the CDR3. Germline V gene sequence: CDR1 MNHNY, CDR2 SVGAGI (reference sequence). V shed 5 bases and J shed 0 bases, with 14 bases lying between them. This CDR3 reads CASSNPPGSSYEQYF. The CDR3 DNA reads TGTGCCAGCAGTAACCCCCCGGGTAGCTCCTACGAGCAGTACTTC.

This chain joins TRBV29-1 and TRBJ1-3; D gene uncertain. Trimming pared 5 bases from V and 0 bases from J, leaving 14 bases between. The CDR3 sequence is 15 residues long. Germline V gene data show CDR1 as SQVTM and CDR2 as ANQGSEA. For the CDR3, the DNA is TGCAGCGTTTTGGGTGAGGAGGGCTCTGGAAACACCATATATTTT. It codes for CSVLGEEGSGNTIYF.

This clone was seen only a few times. This chain joins TRBV5-4 and TRBJ2-7, with 11 bases matching TRBD2. Germline V gene sequence: CDR1 SGHNT, CDR2 YYREEE (reference sequence). V lost 4 bases, J lost 9 bases, and 15 bases stayed unmatched. This CDR3 has 16 residues. CDR3 protein: CASSTRTSGSFPGQYF. DNA of the CDR3: TGTGCCAGCAGCACGAGAACTAGCGGGAGTTTTCCCGGGCAGTACTTC.

This clone was seen just once. The chain carries TRBV9 and TRBJ2-1; a weak D match, TRBD2 (6 bases). V lost 2 bases, J lost 6 bases, and 9 bases lay in between. The CDR3 loop spans 13 amino acids. Germline V gene sequence: CDR1 SGDLS, CDR2 YYNGEE. Here the CDR3 DNA reads TGTGCCAGCAGCGTGACTAGTCGCAATGAGCAGTTCTTC. Its translation is CASSVTSRNEQFF.

The chain is built from TRBV11-2 and TRBJ2-5; maybe TRBD2 (5 bases). Deletions cut 2 bases from V and 2 bases from J, with 12 bases between. Germline V gives CDR1 SGHAT, CDR2 FQNNGV. This CDR3 has 15 residues. The CDR3 protein is CASSLSWTGQETQYF. In DNA, the CDR3 is TGTGCCAGCAGCTTAAGCTGGACGGGGCAAGAGACCCAGTACTTC.

V usage is TRBV9 and J usage is TRBJ2-5; TRBD2 matches 8 bases. V lost 0 bases and J lost 1; bases outside the gene matches: 5. This CDR3 contains 16 residues. Germline V gives CDR1 SGDLS, CDR2 YYNGEE. DNA for the CDR3: TGTGCCAGCAGCGTAGGGGCTAGCGGGTTCCAAGAGACCCAGTACTTC. Protein: CASSVGASGFQETQYF.

In DNA form, the CDR3 reads TGTGCCAGCAGCCAGGCAGGGTCTGACTATGGCTACACCTTC. Protein product: CASSQAGSDYGYTF. The V gene is TRBV7-9, the J gene TRBJ1-2; D is perhaps TRBD1 (5 bases). Looked up from germline, CDR1 is SEHNR and CDR2 is FQNEAQ (reference sequence). Trimming pared 5 bases from V and 3 bases from J, leaving 13 bases between. The CDR3 covers 14 residues.

V and J are TRBV28 and TRBJ2-1; D remains ambiguous. Trimming cost V 5 bases and J 5 bases, with 13 bases left between them. Germline CDR1 is MDHEN and CDR2 is SYDVKM. The CDR3 runs 14 residues. The CDR3 nucleotides read TGTGCCAGCAGTCGGGTGGTCCCCCACAATGAGCAGTTCTTC. This sequence encodes CASSRVVPHNEQFF.

The rearrangement joins TRBV18 to TRBJ2-4; D is unresolved. CDR3 length equals 14 residues. Deletions cut 3 bases from V and 0 bases from J, with 6 bases between. Looked up from germline, CDR1 is KGHSH and CDR2 is LQKENI. Written as DNA, the CDR3 is TGTGCCAGCTCACCGGGCACAGCCAAAAACATTCAGTACTTC. It specifies CASSPGTAKNIQYF.

This clone was counted ten times or more. J is TRBJ1-1 and V is TRBV4-2; no firm D call. The germline CDR1 and CDR2 sequences are LGHNA and YNFKEQ. Deletions cut 0 bases from V and 6 bases from J, with 5 bases between. This CDR3 region has 12 residues. CDR3 sequence (DNA): TGTGCCAGCAGCCAAGATCTCGCTGAAGCTTTCTTT. Translating gives CASSQDLAEAFF.